Ten or more counts support the clone carrying this T cell receptor beta chain. The J segment lost 7 bases and the V segment lost 10 bases, leaving 5 bases of the junction unmatched. The germline gives CDR1 SGHAT, CDR2 FQNNGV. CDR3 size: 12 residues. This sample was included in a study of CD8 T cells in ankylosing spondylitis. TCRdb independently ran MiXCR on the 5' RACE reads; one entry per CDR3 protein. The table records under 400,000 distinct CDR3 sequences, under 14% of them present only once. The material sequenced was blood, either unsorted or a sorted T cell fraction (not recorded which). This rearrangement joins TRBV11-2 to TRBJ2-1; 9 bases fit TRBD2. This TCR derives from a female donor with ankylosing spondylitis or in good health (not recorded which). The CDR3 nucleotides read TGTGCCACCGGACTAGCGCAAAATGAGCAGTTCTTC. It encodes CATGLAQNEQFF.